A selection of T cell receptor beta chains follows, all from one sample in a study of breast tumors, draining lymph nodes, adjacent tissues. TCRdb fed the multiplex PCR reads into MiXCR, producing one record per CDR3 protein. Of 150,000 to 200,000 distinct CDR3 sequences in the sample, around 33% were seen once. The sequenced sample was axillary lymph node tissue. The receptors here all came from a female donor with breast cancer. Some clones in this sample may be carry-over from other donors' samples. Both conserved end residues are part of each CDR3. The D gene is left open where the match is weak. A row's size may be missing; if present it is once, few, many or a size class.

d_gene	j_gene	abundance	v_gene	CDR3nt	CDR3aa
-	TRBJ1-2	once	TRBV19	TGTGCCAGTAGTCTCCGGGACTTCTATGGCTACACCTTC	CASSLRDFYGYTF
TRBD2	TRBJ2-5	many	TRBV7-8	TGTGCCAGCAGCTTAAGGGGACTAGCGGGGGGGCCTGTAGAGACCCAGTACTTC	CASSLRGLAGGPVETQYF
TRBD2	TRBJ2-3	-	TRBV11-2	TGTGCCAGCAGCTCTAGCGGGAGTCCCGATACGCAGTATTTT	CASSSSGSPDTQYF
-	TRBJ2-7	many	TRBV19	TGTGCCAGTAGTGTCAAAGTAAACTACGAGCAGTACTTC	CASSVKVNYEQYF
-	TRBJ1-2	few	TRBV6-2/TRBV6-3	TGTGCCAGCAGTCACTTAGCCGGAGCATATGGCTACACCTTC	CASSHLAGAYGYTF
-	TRBJ1-2	many	TRBV20-1	TGCAGTGCTAGAGATCAGCGGGGGGCGGTGGGCTACACCTTC	CSARDQRGAVGYTF
TRBD2	TRBJ2-1	many	TRBV11-2	TGTGCCAGCAGACTGGCAGCGGGGGGGCCCCATGAGCAGTTCTTC	CASRLAAGGPHEQFF
-	TRBJ1-4	many	TRBV7-8	TGTGCCAGCAGCTTTGGACTGGGGGAGGGAAAACTGTTTTTT	CASSFGLGEGKLFF
-	TRBJ2-6	few	TRBV7-2	TGTGCCAGCAATTCCGGCACTTCCGGGGCCAACGTCCTGGCTTTC	CASNSGTSGANVLAF
TRBD2	TRBJ2-3	-	TRBV6-1	TGTGCCGGAGGACTAGCGGGGGGCCGCGGCACAGATACGCAGTATTTT	CAGGLAGGRGTDTQYF
-	TRBJ2-1	many	TRBV20-1	TGCAGTGCTATAGCCCCCGGACTCCTTGCCTACAATGAGCAGTTCTTC	CSAIAPGLLAYNEQFF
-	TRBJ2-5	-	TRBV2	TGTGCCAGCAGTGTTTCGGCGGTGGAGACCCAGTACTTC	CASSVSAVETQYF
-	TRBJ1-5	few	TRBV19	TGTGCCAGTAGTATAGGGGGCAATCAGCCCCAGCATTTT	CASSIGGNQPQHF
TRBD1	TRBJ1-1	-	TRBV12-3/TRBV12-4	TGTGCCAGCAGTCCATCCCAGGGGGTTGCGACTGAAGCTTTCTTT	CASSPSQGVATEAFF
TRBD1	TRBJ1-5	-	TRBV20-1	TGCAGTCCCCAGGGGGGGGGCGGTAATCAGCCCCAGCATTTT	CSPQGGGGNQPQHF
-	TRBJ2-1	-	TRBV5-1	TGCGCCAGCAGCTTGGTTGCGGGACCCTACAATGAGCAGTTCTTC	CASSLVAGPYNEQFF
-	TRBJ1-5	-	TRBV18	TGTGCCAGCTCAGCACAGGGAGGTGGTAGCAATCAGCCCCAGCATTTT	CASSAQGGGSNQPQHF
TRBD2	TRBJ2-1	once	TRBV20-1	TGCAGTGCTAGAGTCCGGGGGGGCCGTCGTGATGAGCAGTTCTTC	CSARVRGGRRDEQFF
-	TRBJ2-5	few	TRBV5-5	TGTGCCAGCAGCTTGGGGGTCCCTACCGGGGAGACCCAGTACTTC	CASSLGVPTGETQYF
-	TRBJ2-2	many	TRBV11-2	TGTGCCAGCAGCCGAGACAGGTCGAACACCGGGGAGCTGTTTTTT	CASSRDRSNTGELFF
TRBD2	TRBJ2-3	many	TRBV29-1	TGCAGCGTCGAGACTAGCGGGGGGTCGGATACGCAGTATTTT	CSVETSGGSDTQYF
TRBD1	TRBJ2-5	many	TRBV2	TGTGCCAGCAGAGTTACAGGGGGTGCGGAGACCCAGTACTTC	CASRVTGGAETQYF
-	TRBJ1-1	-	TRBV19	TGTGCCAGTAAAGTCGTCCCGAACACTGAAGCTTTCTTT	CASKVVPNTEAFF
-	TRBJ2-1	many	TRBV2	TGTGCCAGCAGTGGGACACAAGGAGTGAATGAGCAGTTCTTC	CASSGTQGVNEQFF
TRBD2	TRBJ2-2	many	TRBV9	TGTGCCAGCAGCGGACTAGCGGAAACCGGGGAGCTGTTTTTT	CASSGLAETGELFF
TRBD2	TRBJ2-7	-	TRBV5-1	TGCGCCAGCAGCTTGGCTCTAGCGGGAGTAGAGCAGTACTTC	CASSLALAGVEQYF
TRBD1	TRBJ2-2	-	TRBV29-1	TGCAGCGTTTCCAAGCCGGGACAGGCGAACACCGGGGAGCTGTTTTTT	CSVSKPGQANTGELFF
TRBD1	TRBJ1-2	many	TRBV18	TGTGCCAGCTCGTCGGGACAGGGTGGTGAGCTTGGCTACACCTTC	CASSSGQGGELGYTF